The T cell receptor (beta chain) described here comes from a study of blood T cell repertoires in COVID-19 (TCRdb year 2020). As for the study more broadly: The collaborator samples originated in the United States, Italy and Spain and spanned the acute and convalescent phases of COVID-19. The samples were drawn from the first 160 participants of the ongoing ImmuneRACE study and from some 1,300 subjects provided by 6 global collaborators. The repertoires were made available in a free public database intended to serve as a resource for research on the immune response to SARS-CoV-2. The sample metadata nearly always contained a de-identified subject ID, COVID-19 status, age in years and sex. The prospective study material was composed of cDNA or gDNA derived from T cells, B-cell-depleted T cells, or PBMCs. Where available, HLA class I and class II types were taken from metadata supplied by the sample provider and were not determined by assay-based typing. Subjects who had been exposed to COVID-19, were actively infected with it, or had recovered from it provided the deeply sampled blood TCRbeta repertoires that made up the dataset.

The full study reports these points: Clinical and demographic metadata were provided uncurated, with the amount varying by source and participant.

Comments on this clone: Which antigen it targets is not known. No base-level quality is on record; no much larger clone is a single base apart.

The junction shows trimming of 3 bases on V and 6 bases on J, plus 11 bases between the germline ends. Including the terminal cysteine and phenylalanine, the CDR3 comprises 13 residues. Kept here is only the CDR3 DNA, which spans 39 bases and is read in frame from base 1. The immunoSEQ Assay, a bias-controlled multiplex PCR, was used to amplify TCRbeta CDR3 regions from genomic DNA. The study's own analysis went as follows. The number of nucleated cells in each sample was estimated by amplification of reference gene primers within the assay. To quantify the absolute abundance of each unique TCRbeta CDR3 rearrangement, sequence reads were collapsed and filtered. For each sample, productive Simpson clonality was calculated as the square root of Simpson's diversity index over productive rearrangements. TCRdb limited this immuneACCESS table to in-frame rearrangements with V and J called. A share of clones is missing; checked studies link under half to unresolved V genes, and the rest is unexplained. V and J calls and clone size are given by that table; D and trimming were obtained from the DNA. The sample contains hundreds of thousands of clones, 88% of them found a single time. Clones ranked in the top ten supply 9% to 9.5% of the sample.

Each collaborating institution followed its own protocols to collect whole blood in K2EDTA tubes. For TCRbeta analysis, collaborator samples were shipped as frozen whole blood, as isolated PBMCs, or as DNA extracted from either sample type. The rearrangement joined TRBV12-3 or TRBV12-4 to TRBJ1-1; no D gene can be assigned with confidence. The clonotype comes from a man younger than 35 with active or convalescent COVID-19. Sequenced sample: peripheral blood. The CDR3 region has the sequence CASSFGVASEAFF. The bases are TGTGCCAGCAGTTTCGGGGTGGCCTCTGAAGCTTTCTTT.